The sequence of this T cell receptor beta chain was determined in a study of T cells in Graves' hyperthyroidism and ophthalmopathy. Study-wide findings and caveats: Most clonotypes expanded in the thyroid (above 0.001) were also present in blood.

In germline, CDR1 is SGDLS, CDR2 YYNGEE. Deletions cut 2 bases from V and 6 bases from J, with 14 bases between. The CDR3 covers 15 residues. This clonotype has at least ten counts. What it binds is not known. It was RNA transcripts that yielded the amplified TCR beta CDR3 regions. Carried out on the TCR CDR3, a first-round RT-PCR used the HTBI primer set. One entry per CDR3 protein results from TCRdb running MiXCR on the multiplex PCR reads. The sample comprises around 600,000 distinct CDR3 sequences, more than 13% of which are singletons, and more than 6% rests with the top ten. The rearrangement links TRBV9 to TRBJ2-2, with D possibly being TRBD2 (6 bases). The sequenced material came from blood. This receptor was identified in a woman aged 18-30 years with Graves' ophthalmopathy. CDR3 loop: CASSVGVAVAGELFF. In nucleotides, the CDR3 is TGTGCCAGCAGCGTGGGGGTAGCGGTGGCCGGGGAGCTGTTTTTT.